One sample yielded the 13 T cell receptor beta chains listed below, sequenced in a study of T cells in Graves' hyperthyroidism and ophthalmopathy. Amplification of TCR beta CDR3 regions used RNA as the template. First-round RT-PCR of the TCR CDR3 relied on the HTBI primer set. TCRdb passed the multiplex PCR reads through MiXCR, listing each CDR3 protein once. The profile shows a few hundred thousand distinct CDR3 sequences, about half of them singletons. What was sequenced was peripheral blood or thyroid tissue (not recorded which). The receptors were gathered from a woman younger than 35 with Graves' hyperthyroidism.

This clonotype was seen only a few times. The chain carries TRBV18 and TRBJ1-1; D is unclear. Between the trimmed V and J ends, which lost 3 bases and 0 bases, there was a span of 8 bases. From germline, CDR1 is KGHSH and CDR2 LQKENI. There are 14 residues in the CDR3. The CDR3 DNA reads TGTGCCAGCTCACCGACTGGGTTGAACACTGAAGCTTTCTTT. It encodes CASSPTGLNTEAFF.

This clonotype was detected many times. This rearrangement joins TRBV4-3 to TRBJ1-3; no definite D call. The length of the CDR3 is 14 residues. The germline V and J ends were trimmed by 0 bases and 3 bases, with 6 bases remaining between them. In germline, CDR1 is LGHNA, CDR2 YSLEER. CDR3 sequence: CASSQDFGGNTIYF. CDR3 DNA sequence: TGCGCCAGCAGCCAAGATTTTGGTGGAAACACCATATATTTT.

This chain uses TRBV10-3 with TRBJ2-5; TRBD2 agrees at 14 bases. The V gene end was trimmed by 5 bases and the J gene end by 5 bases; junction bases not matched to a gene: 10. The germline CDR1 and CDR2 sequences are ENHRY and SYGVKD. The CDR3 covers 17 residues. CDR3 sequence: CAISPRGTSGGSETQYF. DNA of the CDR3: TGTGCCATCAGTCCTCGAGGGACTAGCGGGGGCTCGGAGACCCAGTACTTC.

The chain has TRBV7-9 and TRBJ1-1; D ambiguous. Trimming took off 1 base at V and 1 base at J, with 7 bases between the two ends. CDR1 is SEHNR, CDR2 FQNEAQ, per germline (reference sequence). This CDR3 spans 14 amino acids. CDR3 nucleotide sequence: TGTGCCAGCAGCTTAGTCGGCTGGAACACTGAAGCTTTCTTT. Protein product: CASSLVGWNTEAFF.

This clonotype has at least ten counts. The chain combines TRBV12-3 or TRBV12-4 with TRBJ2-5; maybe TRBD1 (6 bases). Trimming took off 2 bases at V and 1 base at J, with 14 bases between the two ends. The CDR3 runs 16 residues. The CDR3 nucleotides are TGTGCCAGCAGTTTAAACCCGGGACATCCCCAAGAGACCCAGTACTTC. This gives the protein CASSLNPGHPQETQYF.

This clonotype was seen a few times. CDR3 nucleotides: TGTGCCAGCAGTCTTTTCAAGACAGGCCTAAGCTCCTACGAGCAGTACTTC. Encoded protein: CASSLFKTGLSSYEQYF. This chain connects TRBV27 to TRBJ2-7, with a possible D match to TRBD1 (6 bases). This CDR3 has 17 residues. Per germline, CDR1 MNHEY and CDR2 SMNVEV (reference sequence). Between the trimmed V and J ends, which lost 5 bases and 0 bases, there was a span of 20 bases.

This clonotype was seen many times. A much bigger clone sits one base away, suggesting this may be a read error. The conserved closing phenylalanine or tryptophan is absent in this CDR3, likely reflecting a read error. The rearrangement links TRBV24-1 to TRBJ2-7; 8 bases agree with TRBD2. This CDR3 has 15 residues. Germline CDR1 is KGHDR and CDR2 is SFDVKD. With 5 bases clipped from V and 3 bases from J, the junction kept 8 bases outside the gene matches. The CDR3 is CATSVLTSALYEQYL. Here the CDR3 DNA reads TGTGCCACCAGTGTCCTGACTAGCGCACTCTACGAGCAGTACCTC.

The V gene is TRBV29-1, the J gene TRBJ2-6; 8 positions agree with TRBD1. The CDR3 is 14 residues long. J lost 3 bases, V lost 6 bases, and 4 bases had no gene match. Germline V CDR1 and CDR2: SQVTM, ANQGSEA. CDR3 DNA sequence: TGCAGCGTCGGACAGGGTGGTGGGGCCAACGTCCTGACTTTC. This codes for CSVGQGGGANVLTF.

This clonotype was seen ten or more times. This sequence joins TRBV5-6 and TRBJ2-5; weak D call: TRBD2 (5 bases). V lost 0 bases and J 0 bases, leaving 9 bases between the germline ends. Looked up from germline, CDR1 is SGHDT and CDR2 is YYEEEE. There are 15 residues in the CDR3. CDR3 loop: CASSLGGMYQETQYF. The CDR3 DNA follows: TGTGCCAGCAGCTTGGGAGGGATGTACCAAGAGACCCAGTACTTC.

CDR3 bases: TGTGCCAGTAGTATCGCGACAGGGAACGGGGATACGCAGTATTTT. It codes for CASSIATGNGDTQYF. V is TRBV19 and J is TRBJ2-3, with 7 bases matching TRBD1. V shed 3 bases and J 6 bases; nucleotides not matched to a gene: 9. This CDR3 is built from 15 residues. Germline V gene sequence: CDR1 LNHDA, CDR2 SQIVND (reference sequence).

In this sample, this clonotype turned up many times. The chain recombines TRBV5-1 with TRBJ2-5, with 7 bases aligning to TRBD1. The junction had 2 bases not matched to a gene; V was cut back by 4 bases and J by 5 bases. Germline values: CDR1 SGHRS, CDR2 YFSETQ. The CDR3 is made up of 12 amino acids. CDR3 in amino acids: CASSVTGETQYF. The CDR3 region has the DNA TGCGCCAGCAGCGTGACAGGGGAGACCCAGTACTTC.

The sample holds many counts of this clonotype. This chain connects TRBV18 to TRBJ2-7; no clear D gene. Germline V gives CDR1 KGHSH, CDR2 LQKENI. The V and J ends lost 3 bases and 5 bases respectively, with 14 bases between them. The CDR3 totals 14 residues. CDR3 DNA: TGTGCCAGCTCACCGTCTCCCGGGTCGAACGAGCAGTACTTC. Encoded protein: CASSPSPGSNEQYF.

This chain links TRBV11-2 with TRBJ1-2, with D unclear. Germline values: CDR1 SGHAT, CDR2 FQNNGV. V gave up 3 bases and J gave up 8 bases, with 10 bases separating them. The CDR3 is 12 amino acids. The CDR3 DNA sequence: TGTGCCAGCAGCTTGCAACTAGCGGGCTACACCTTC. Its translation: CASSLQLAGYTF.